These 4 T cell receptor beta chains came from one sample sequenced in a study of STAT5B mutations in CD4+ large granular lymphocyte leukemia. TCRdb keeps only in-frame clones here, not all; method: immunoSEQ multiplex PCR. The sample lists about 31,000 clones; just under 75% were seen once. Material: CD4+ T cells from blood buffy coats. Receptors were obtained from a human donor in good health.

The gene calls are TRBV29-1 and TRBJ2-1, with a weak D call TRBD2 (6 bases). The germline CDR1 and CDR2 sequences are SQVTM and ANQGSEA. V lost 6 bases and J lost 0, with 24 bases in between. This CDR3 region has 18 residues. This CDR3 reads CSVPRWVGRSSSYNEQFF. The CDR3 bases are TGCAGCGTCCCGCGGTGGGTCGGGAGATCGAGCTCCTACAATGAGCAGTTCTTC.

CDR3 nucleotides: TGTGCCAGCAGCGTAGGGTGGGGTAATGAAAAACTGTTTTTT. This gives the protein CASSVGWGNEKLFF. The chain joins TRBV9 to TRBJ1-4, with D uncertain. In germline, CDR1 is SGDLS, CDR2 YYNGEE. With 0 bases removed from V and 4 bases from J, the gap between germline ends came to 7 bases. The CDR3 totals 14 residues.

The rearrangement links TRBV15 to TRBJ2-7; D remains ambiguous. CDR3 length: 13 amino acids. V lost 0 bases, J lost 4 bases, and 7 bases lay in between. CDR1 LNHNV and CDR2 YYDKDF come from the germline V gene (reference sequence). DNA for the CDR3: TGTGCCACCAGCAGAGATGTCGGTTACGAGCAGTACTTC. Protein product: CATSRDVGYEQYF.

This rearrangement joins TRBV5-1 to TRBJ2-7; 10 positions agree with TRBD1. The CDR3 runs to 14 residues. CDR1 and CDR2 (germline): SGHRS, YFSETQ. Germline trimming cut 0 bases from V and 6 bases from J; bases unmatched to any gene: 3. CDR3 sequence: CASSLDWTGGEQYV. The CDR3 DNA sequence: TGCGCCAGCAGCTTGGATTGGACAGGGGGCGAGCAGTACGTC.